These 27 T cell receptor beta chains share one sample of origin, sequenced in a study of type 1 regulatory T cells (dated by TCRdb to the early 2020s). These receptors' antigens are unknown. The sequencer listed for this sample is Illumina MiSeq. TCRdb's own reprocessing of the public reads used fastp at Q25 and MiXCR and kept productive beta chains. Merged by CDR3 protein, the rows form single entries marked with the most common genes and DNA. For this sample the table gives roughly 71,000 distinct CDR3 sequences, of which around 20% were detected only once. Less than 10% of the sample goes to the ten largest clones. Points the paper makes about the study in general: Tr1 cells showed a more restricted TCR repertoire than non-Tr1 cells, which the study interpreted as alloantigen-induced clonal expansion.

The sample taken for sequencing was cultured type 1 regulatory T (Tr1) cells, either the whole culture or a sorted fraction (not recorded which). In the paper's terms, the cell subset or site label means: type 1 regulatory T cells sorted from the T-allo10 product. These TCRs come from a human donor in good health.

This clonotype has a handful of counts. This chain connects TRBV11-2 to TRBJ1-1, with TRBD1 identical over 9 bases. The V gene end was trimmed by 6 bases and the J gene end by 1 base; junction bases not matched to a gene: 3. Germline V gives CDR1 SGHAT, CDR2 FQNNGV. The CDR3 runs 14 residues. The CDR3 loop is CASRGDRENTEAFF. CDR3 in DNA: TGTGCCAGCAGGGGGGACAGGGAGAACACTGAAGCTTTCTTT.

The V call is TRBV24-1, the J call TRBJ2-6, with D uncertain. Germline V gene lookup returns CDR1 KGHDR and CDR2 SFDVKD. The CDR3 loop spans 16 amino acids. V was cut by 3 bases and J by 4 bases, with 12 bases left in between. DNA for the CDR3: TGTGCCACCAGTGATCCCCAAGGACCCGGGGCCAACGTCCTGACTTTC. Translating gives CATSDPQGPGANVLTF.

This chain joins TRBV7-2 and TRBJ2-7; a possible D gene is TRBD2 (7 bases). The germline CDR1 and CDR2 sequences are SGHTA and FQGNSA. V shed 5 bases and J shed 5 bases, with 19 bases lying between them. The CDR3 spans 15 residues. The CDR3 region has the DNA TGTGCCAGCAGCCCGGAAAGGGGGGGCCCCCACGAGCAGTACTTC. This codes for CASSPERGGPHEQYF.

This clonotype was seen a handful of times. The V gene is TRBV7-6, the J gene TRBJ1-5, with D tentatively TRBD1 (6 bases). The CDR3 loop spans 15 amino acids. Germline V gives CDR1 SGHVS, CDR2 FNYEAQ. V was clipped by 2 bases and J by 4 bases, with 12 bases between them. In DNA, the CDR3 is TGTGCCAGCAGCTTAAGTTCGGGGGCGAATCAGCCCCAGCATTTT. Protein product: CASSLSSGANQPQHF.

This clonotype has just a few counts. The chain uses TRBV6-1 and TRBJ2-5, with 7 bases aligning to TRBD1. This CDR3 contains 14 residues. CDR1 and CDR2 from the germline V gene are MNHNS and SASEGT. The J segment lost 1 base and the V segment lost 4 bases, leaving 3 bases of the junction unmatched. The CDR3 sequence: CASSVGDSQETQYF. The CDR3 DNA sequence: TGTGCCAGCAGTGTGGGGGACAGCCAAGAGACCCAGTACTTC.

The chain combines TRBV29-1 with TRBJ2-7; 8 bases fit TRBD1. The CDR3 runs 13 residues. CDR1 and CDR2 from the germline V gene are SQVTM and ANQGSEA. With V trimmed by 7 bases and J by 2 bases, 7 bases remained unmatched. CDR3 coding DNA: TGCAGCGGTGGACAGGGTCCGGCCTACGAGCAGTACTTC. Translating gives CSGGQGPAYEQYF.

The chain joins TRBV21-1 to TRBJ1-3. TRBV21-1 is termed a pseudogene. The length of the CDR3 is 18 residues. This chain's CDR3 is CASSFDGTWGFSGNTIYF. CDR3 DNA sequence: TGTGCCAGCAGCTTCGACGGGACTTGGGGGTTCTCTGGAAACACCATATATTTT.

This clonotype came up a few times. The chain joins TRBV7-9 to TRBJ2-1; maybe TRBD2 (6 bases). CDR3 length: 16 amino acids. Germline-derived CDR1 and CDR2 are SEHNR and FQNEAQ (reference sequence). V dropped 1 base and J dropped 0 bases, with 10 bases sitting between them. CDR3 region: CASSLEGGISYNEQFF. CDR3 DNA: TGTGCCAGCAGCTTAGAGGGCGGGATCTCCTACAATGAGCAGTTCTTC.

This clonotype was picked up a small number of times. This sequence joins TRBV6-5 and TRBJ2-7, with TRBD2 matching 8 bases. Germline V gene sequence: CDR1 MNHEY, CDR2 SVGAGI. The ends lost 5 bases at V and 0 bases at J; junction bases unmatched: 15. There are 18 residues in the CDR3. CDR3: CASSRVLAALPISYEQYF. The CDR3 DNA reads TGTGCCAGCAGTCGAGTACTAGCGGCCCTCCCGATCTCCTACGAGCAGTACTTC.

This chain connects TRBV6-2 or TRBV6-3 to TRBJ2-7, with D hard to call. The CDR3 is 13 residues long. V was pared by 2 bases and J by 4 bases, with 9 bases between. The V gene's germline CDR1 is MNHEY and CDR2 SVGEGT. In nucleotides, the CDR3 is TGTGCCAGCAGTTACGAACAGCTTTACGAGCAGTACTTC. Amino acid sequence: CASSYEQLYEQYF.

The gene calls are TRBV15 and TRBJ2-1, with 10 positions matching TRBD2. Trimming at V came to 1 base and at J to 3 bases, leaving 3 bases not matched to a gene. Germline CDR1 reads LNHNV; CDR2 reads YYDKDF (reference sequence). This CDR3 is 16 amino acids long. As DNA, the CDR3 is TGTGCCACCAGCAGAGGACTAGCGGGCCACTACAATGAGCAGTTCTTC. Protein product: CATSRGLAGHYNEQFF.

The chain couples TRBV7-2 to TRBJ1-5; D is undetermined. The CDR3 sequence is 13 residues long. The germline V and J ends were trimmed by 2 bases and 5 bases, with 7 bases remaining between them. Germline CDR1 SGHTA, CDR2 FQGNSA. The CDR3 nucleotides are TGTGCCAGCAGCTTAATGATGGATCAGCCCCAGCATTTT. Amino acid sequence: CASSLMMDQPQHF. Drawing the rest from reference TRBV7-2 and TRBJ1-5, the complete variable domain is GAGVSQSPSNKVTEKGKDVELRCDPISGHTALYWYRQSLGQGLEFLIYFQGNSAPDKSGLPSDRFSAERTGGSVSTLTIQRTQQEDSAVYLCASSLMMDQPQHFGDGTRLSIL.

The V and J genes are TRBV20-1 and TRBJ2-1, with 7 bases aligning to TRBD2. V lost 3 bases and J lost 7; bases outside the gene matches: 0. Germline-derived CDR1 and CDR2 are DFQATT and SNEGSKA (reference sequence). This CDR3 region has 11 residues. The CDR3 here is CSARGGNEQFF. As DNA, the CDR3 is TGCAGTGCTAGGGGGGGGAATGAGCAGTTCTTC.

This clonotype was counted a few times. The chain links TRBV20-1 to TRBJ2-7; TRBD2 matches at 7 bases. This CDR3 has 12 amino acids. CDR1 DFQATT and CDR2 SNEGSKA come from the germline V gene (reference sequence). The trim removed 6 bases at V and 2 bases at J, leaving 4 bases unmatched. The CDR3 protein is CSATAGTYEQYF. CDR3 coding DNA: TGCAGTGCCACAGCGGGGACCTACGAGCAGTACTTC.

The CDR3 nucleotides read TGTGCCAGCAGTCCGGTGAAAGGCACTGAAGCTTTCTTT. Translated: CASSPVKGTEAFF. This sequence joins TRBV12-3 or TRBV12-4 and TRBJ1-1; D is undetermined. The CDR3 has 13 residues. Trimming shortened V by 5 bases and J by 4 bases, and 11 bases separated the two germline ends.

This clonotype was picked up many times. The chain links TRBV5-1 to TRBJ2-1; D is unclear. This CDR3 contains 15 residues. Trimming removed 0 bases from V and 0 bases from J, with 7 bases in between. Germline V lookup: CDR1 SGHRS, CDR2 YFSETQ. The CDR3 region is CASSLARSSYNEQFF. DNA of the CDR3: TGCGCCAGCAGCTTGGCCAGGTCCTCCTACAATGAGCAGTTCTTC. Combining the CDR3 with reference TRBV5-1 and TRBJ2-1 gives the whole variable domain KAGVTQTPRYLIKTRGQQVTLSCSPISGHRSVSWYQQTPGQGLQFLFEYFSETQRNKGNFPGRFSGRQFSNSRSEMNVSTLELGDSALYLCASSLARSSYNEQFFGPGTRLTVL.

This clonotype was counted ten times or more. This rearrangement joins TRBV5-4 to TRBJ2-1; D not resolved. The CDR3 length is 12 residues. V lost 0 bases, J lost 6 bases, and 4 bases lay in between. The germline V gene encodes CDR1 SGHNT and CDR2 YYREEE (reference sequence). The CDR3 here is CASSLGPNEQFF. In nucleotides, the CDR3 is TGTGCCAGCAGCTTGGGACCCAATGAGCAGTTCTTC.

The CDR3 DNA reads TGTGCCAGCCGGTGGATGGATAATTCACCCCTCCACTTT. The encoded protein is CASRWMDNSPLHF. The chain recombines TRBV7-2 with TRBJ1-6; no clear D. Per germline, CDR1 SGHTA and CDR2 FQGNSA. The CDR3 length is 13 residues. V lost 8 bases and J 5 bases, leaving 10 bases between the germline ends.

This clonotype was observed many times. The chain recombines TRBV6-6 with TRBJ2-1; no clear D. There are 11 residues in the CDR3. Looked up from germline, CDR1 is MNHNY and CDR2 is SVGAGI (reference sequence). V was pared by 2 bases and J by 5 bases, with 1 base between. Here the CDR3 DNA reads TGTGCCAGCAGTTACAACAATGAGCAGTTCTTC. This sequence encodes CASSYNNEQFF.

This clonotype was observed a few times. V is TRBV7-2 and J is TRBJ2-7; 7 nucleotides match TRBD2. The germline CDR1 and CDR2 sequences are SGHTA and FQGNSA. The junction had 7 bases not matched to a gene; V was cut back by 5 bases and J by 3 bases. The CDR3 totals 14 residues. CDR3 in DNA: TGTGCCAGCAGCCCAAGCGGGAAGGGCTACGAGCAGTACTTC. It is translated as CASSPSGKGYEQYF. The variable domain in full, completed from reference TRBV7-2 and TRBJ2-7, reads GAGVSQSPSNKVTEKGKDVELRCDPISGHTALYWYRQSLGQGLEFLIYFQGNSAPDKSGLPSDRFSAERTGGSVSTLTIQRTQQEDSAVYLCASSPSGKGYEQYFGPGTRLTVT.

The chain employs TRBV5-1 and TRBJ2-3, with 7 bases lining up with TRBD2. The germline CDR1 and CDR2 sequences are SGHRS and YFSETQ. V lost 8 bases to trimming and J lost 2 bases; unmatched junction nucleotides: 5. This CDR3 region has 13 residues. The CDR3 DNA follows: TGCGCCAGTTCAGCGGGATCCACAGATACGCAGTATTTT. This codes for CASSAGSTDTQYF.

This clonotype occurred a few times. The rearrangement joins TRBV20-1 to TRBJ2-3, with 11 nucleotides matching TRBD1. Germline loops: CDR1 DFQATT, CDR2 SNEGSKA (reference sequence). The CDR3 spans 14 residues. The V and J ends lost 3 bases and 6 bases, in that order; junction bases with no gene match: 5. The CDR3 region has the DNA TGCAGTGCTAGCGGACAGGGGGCATGGGATACGCAGTATTTT. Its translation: CSASGQGAWDTQYF.

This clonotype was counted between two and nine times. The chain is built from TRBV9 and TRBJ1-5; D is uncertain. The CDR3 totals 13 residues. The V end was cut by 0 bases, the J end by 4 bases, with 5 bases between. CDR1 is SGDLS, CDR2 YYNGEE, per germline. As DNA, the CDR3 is TGTGCCAGCAGCGTAGACCTAAATCAGCCCCAGCATTTT. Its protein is CASSVDLNQPQHF.

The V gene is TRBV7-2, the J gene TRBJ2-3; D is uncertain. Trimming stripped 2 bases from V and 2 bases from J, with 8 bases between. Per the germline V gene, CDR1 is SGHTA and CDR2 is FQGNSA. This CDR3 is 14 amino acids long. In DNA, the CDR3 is TGTGCCAGCAGCTTAACTTCACCCACAGATACGCAGTATTTT. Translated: CASSLTSPTDTQYF. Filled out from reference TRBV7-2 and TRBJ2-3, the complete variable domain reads GAGVSQSPSNKVTEKGKDVELRCDPISGHTALYWYRQSLGQGLEFLIYFQGNSAPDKSGLPSDRFSAERTGGSVSTLTIQRTQQEDSAVYLCASSLTSPTDTQYFGPGTRLTVL.

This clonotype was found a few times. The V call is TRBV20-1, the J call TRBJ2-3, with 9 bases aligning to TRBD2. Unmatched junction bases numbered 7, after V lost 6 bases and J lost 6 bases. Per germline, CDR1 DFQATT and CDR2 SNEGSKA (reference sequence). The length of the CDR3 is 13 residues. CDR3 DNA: TGCAGTGCCAAAGCGGGAGGAACGGATACGCAGTATTTT. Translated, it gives CSAKAGGTDTQYF.

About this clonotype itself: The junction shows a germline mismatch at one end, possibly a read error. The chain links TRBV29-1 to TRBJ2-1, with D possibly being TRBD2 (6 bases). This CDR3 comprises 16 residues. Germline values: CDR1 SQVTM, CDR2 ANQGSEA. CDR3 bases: TGCAGCGTCGAAGGCGGGCGGGATCTCTCCTACAATGAGCAGTTCTTC. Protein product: CSVEGGRDLSYNEQFF.

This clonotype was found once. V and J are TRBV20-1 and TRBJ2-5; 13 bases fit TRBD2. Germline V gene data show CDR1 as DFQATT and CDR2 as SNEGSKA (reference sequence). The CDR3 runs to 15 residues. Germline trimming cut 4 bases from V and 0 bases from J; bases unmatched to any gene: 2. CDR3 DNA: TGCAGTGCTATTGGACTAGCGGGGGACCAAGAGACCCAGTACTTC. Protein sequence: CSAIGLAGDQETQYF.